Listed below are T cell receptor beta chains from one sample, sequenced in a study of shared clonotypes between healthy human individuals. Using immunoSEQ multiplex PCR, the repertoire was profiled, and TCRdb retains in-frame clones only, with some absent. The sample records 550,000 to 850,000 clones, just under 75% being singletons. Sequenced input: memory CD4+ T cells sorted from blood. The receptors were gathered from a woman aged 25 to 39 in good health. Each CDR3 is given with its conserved first and last residue. A D gene is named only where the DNA matches it firmly. Clone size appears in some rows only: once, few, many, or a class for an expanded clone.

clone_size	j_call	v_call	d_call	cdr3_aa	cdr3_nt
NA	TRBJ1-2	TRBV5-4	NA	CASSLSGRGNYGYTF	TGTGCCAGCAGCTTGTCGGGTCGGGGGAACTATGGCTACACCTTC
NA	TRBJ1-5	TRBV30	NA	CAWSLGADNQPQHF	TGTGCCTGGAGTCTGGGAGCCGACAATCAGCCCCAGCATTTT
NA	TRBJ2-7	TRBV6-1	NA	CASSFGYYEQYF	TGTGCCAGCAGTTTCGGGTACTACGAGCAGTACTTC
NA	TRBJ2-2	TRBV30	TRBD1	CAWSVWQGAWTGELFF	TGTGCCTGGAGTGTATGGCAGGGGGCTTGGACCGGGGAGCTGTTTTTT
once	TRBJ1-3	TRBV28	NA	CASSDSNSGNTIYF	TGTGCCAGCAGCGACTCAAACTCTGGAAACACCATATATTTT
NA	TRBJ2-2	TRBV30	TRBD1	CAWRRPGTGNTGELFF	TGTGCCTGGAGACGACCAGGGACAGGGAACACCGGGGAGCTGTTTTTT
NA	TRBJ1-1	TRBV2	TRBD1	CATLIRGERAFF	TGTGCCACCCTGATCAGGGGGGAACGAGCTTTCTTT
NA	TRBJ2-7	TRBV11-3	NA	CASSLGGLYEQYF	TGTGCCAGCAGCTTAGGCGGATTATACGAGCAGTACTTC
NA	TRBJ1-1	TRBV7-2	NA	CASSYGRNTEAFF	TGTGCCAGCAGCTACGGGAGGAACACTGAAGCTTTCTTT
NA	TRBJ2-3	TRBV7-2	TRBD2	CASSFMAGGRTDTQYF	TGTGCCAGCAGCTTTATGGCGGGAGGGCGCACAGATACGCAGTATTTT
NA	TRBJ2-3	TRBV11-2	TRBD2	CASRGSGKRGDTQYF	TGTGCCAGCAGGGGTAGCGGGAAACGGGGAGATACGCAGTATTTT
once	TRBJ1-5	TRBV28	NA	CASSSRVPPQHF	TGTGCCAGCAGTTCACGGGTACCGCCCCAGCATTTT
NA	TRBJ2-6	TRBV5-8	NA	CASSRGLLMWGANVLTF	TGTGCCAGCAGCCGAGGCCTGCTCATGTGGGGGGCCAACGTCCTGACTTTC
NA	TRBJ2-5	TRBV10-2	NA	CASSESGPETQYF	TGCGCCAGCAGTGAGTCTGGTCCTGAGACCCAGTACTTC
once	TRBJ2-7	TRBV7-8	TRBD2	CASGGLAGSEQYF	TGTGCCAGCGGAGGACTAGCGGGAAGCGAGCAGTACTTC
NA	TRBJ1-1	TRBV4-1	NA	CASSQPAQNTEAFF	TGCGCCAGCAGCCAACCAGCGCAGAACACTGAAGCTTTCTTT
NA	TRBJ1-5	TRBV2	NA	CASRMAWARRRGNQPQHF	TGTGCCAGCAGGATGGCCTGGGCGAGGAGGAGGGGCAATCAGCCCCAGCATTTT
NA	TRBJ2-1	TRBV9	NA	CASSGATRGNEQFF	TGTGCCAGCAGCGGCGCCACTAGAGGCAATGAGCAGTTCTTC
NA	TRBJ2-2	TRBV29-1	NA	CSVRTGTSNAGELFF	TGCAGCGTACGAACCGGGACTTCTAACGCCGGGGAGCTGTTTTTT
once	TRBJ2-7	TRBV4-1	TRBD2	CASSPGLAGGGLIEQYF	TGCGCCAGCAGCCCCGGACTAGCGGGAGGAGGCTTGATCGAGCAGTACTTC
NA	TRBJ2-7	TRBV7-8	NA	CASSFSERSYEQYF	TGTGCCAGCAGCTTTTCGGAGCGTTCCTACGAGCAGTACTTC
NA	TRBJ2-5	TRBV28	NA	CASKSGLFQETQYF	TGTGCCAGCAAGTCTGGGCTCTTCCAAGAGACCCAGTACTTC
NA	TRBJ2-1	TRBV6-1	TRBD2	CASSDLAGVYNEQFF	TGTGCCAGCAGTGACCTAGCGGGGGTATACAATGAGCAGTTCTTC
NA	TRBJ2-3	TRBV7-3	TRBD2	CASSPGLATDTQYF	TGTGCCAGCAGCCCGGGACTAGCCACAGATACGCAGTATTTT
NA	TRBJ2-1	TRBV2	NA	CASNAQGEQFF	TGTGCCAGCAATGCCCAGGGTGAGCAGTTCTTC
few	TRBJ2-7	TRBV14	TRBD2	CASSQRQNSGSWGEQYF	TGTGCCAGCAGCCAAAGGCAGAATAGCGGGAGTTGGGGCGAGCAGTACTTC
NA	TRBJ1-2	TRBV6-5	NA	CASSNRNYGYTF	TGTGCCAGTTCTAATCGGAACTATGGCTACACCTTC
NA	TRBJ2-7	TRBV19	TRBD1	CASSRQGSSYEQYF	TGTGCCAGTAGTCGACAGGGTAGCTCCTACGAGCAGTACTTC
once	TRBJ1-2	TRBV5-5	NA	CASSYLGDLYGYTF	TGTGCCAGCAGCTATCTTGGGGACCTCTATGGCTACACCTTC
NA	TRBJ2-7	TRBV7-8	NA	CASSLQGNYEQYF	TGTGCCAGCAGCTTACAGGGGAACTACGAGCAGTACTTC
NA	TRBJ2-7	TRBV5-1	NA	CASTKLPAGPTKRLWNF	TGCGCCAGCACAAAACTACCGGCGGGACCGACGAAGAGACTCTGGAACTTC
NA	TRBJ2-7	TRBV5-5	NA	CASSLEAATYEQYF	TGTGCCAGCAGCTTGGAAGCGGCCACCTACGAGCAGTACTTC
once	TRBJ2-7	TRBV7-8	TRBD1	CASSLGWGQGLSYEQYF	TGTGCCAGCAGCTTAGGGTGGGGACAGGGGCTTTCCTACGAGCAGTACTTC
NA	TRBJ2-1	TRBV4-1	NA	CASSQVDLFAYNEQFF	TGCGCCAGCAGCCAAGTAGACCTGTTCGCCTACAATGAGCAGTTCTTC
NA	TRBJ2-2	TRBV18	TRBD1	CASSPGQRTGELFF	TGTGCCAGCTCACCGGGACAGAGAACCGGGGAGCTGTTTTTT
NA	TRBJ2-3	TRBV28	NA	CASSLYLGDGRTDTQYF	TGTGCCAGCAGTTTATATCTAGGGGACGGTAGAACAGATACGCAGTATTTT
NA	TRBJ1-5	TRBV18	NA	CASSPLGQGNQPQHF	TGTGCCAGCTCACCATTAGGGCAGGGAAATCAGCCCCAGCATTTT
NA	TRBJ2-1	TRBV5-1	TRBD2	CASSLLAGGPNEQFF	TGCGCCAGCAGCTTATTAGCGGGAGGGCCCAATGAGCAGTTCTTC
NA	TRBJ2-7	TRBV6-5	NA	CASRRAGVTSEQYF	TGTGCCAGCCGTAGAGCGGGTGTTACCTCCGAGCAGTACTTC
once	TRBJ1-2	TRBV18	NA	CASSPGPDPGYTF	TGTGCCAGCTCACCGGGGCCAGACCCTGGCTACACCTTC
once	TRBJ2-7	TRBV9	NA	CASSVSGGGHEQYF	TGTGCCAGCAGCGTATCCGGGGGCGGCCACGAGCAGTACTTC
NA	TRBJ2-7	TRBV30	TRBD2	CALRALAGGPDKYEQYF	TGTGCTCTCAGGGCCCTAGCGGGAGGTCCAGATAAATACGAGCAGTACTTC
NA	TRBJ1-4	TRBV7-2	NA	CASSLIRNEKLFF	TGTGCCAGCAGCTTAATAAGGAATGAAAAACTGTTTTTT
few	TRBJ2-2	TRBV5-6	TRBD2	CASSPGLAGITNTGELFF	TGTGCCAGCAGCCCGGGCCTAGCGGGGATTACGAACACCGGGGAGCTGTTTTTT
NA	TRBJ1-3	TRBV30	TRBD1	CACLGTGRSGNTIYF	TGTGCCTGTTTGGGGACAGGCCGCTCTGGAAACACCATATATTTT
NA	TRBJ1-2	TRBV2	NA	CASSDTTLSSGYTF	TGTGCCAGCAGTGATACGACCCTCTCGAGCGGCTACACCTTC
NA	TRBJ2-3	TRBV28	NA	CASSPPFLARSTDTQYF	TGTGCCAGCAGTCCCCCGTTTTTAGCGCGTAGCACAGATACGCAGTATTTT
NA	TRBJ2-7	TRBV25-1	NA	CASSDLGREQYF	TGTGCCAGCAGTGATCTAGGACGTGAGCAGTACTTC
once	TRBJ2-3	TRBV9	NA	CASSVGRRDSTDTQYF	TGTGCCAGCAGCGTAGGCCGGAGGGATAGCACAGATACGCAGTATTTT
NA	TRBJ2-7	TRBV11-2	NA	CASSSLRVAYEQYF	TGTGCCAGCAGCTCGCTCAGGGTAGCCTACGAGCAGTACTTC
NA	TRBJ1-5	TRBV28	NA	CASSLIDTSGNQPQHF	TGTGCCAGCAGTTTGATCGATACATCAGGTAATCAGCCCCAGCATTTT